This TCR beta chain was captured in a study of blood T cells in healthy people across ages. Through a sample-barcoded 5' primer and a J-beta primer mix, a second PCR was run for about 6 to 11 cycles. In TCRdb, the 5' RACE reads were re-called with MiXCR into one record per CDR3 protein. Here the sample spans 650,000 to 700,000 distinct CDR3 sequences, approximately 52% being singletons. Comments on this clonotype: What it recognizes is unknown.

Study findings and constraints: Observed TCR beta diversity per million T cells went down as age went up. This fall followed a roughly linear course with age. It was the long-lived donors that had more naive CD4+ cells and higher diversity than aged donors. CMV status of donors was unknown, possibly confounding expanded clonotype changes.

Sequencing was performed on blood. The clonotype comes from a woman over 75 in good health.

CDR3 nucleotides: TGTGCCAGCAGCCAGAGTCCCCCCTCCGAGCAGTACTTC. It is translated as CASSQSPPSEQYF. V usage is TRBV3-1 and J usage is TRBJ2-7; no definite D call. The CDR3 length is 13 residues. V dropped 3 bases and J dropped 6 bases, with 12 bases sitting between them. Germline V lookup: CDR1 LGHDT, CDR2 YNNKEL (reference sequence).